The clone carrying this T cell receptor beta chain has more than one count but fewer than ten. Its target is not known. What was amplified from RNA transcripts were TCR beta CDR3 regions. A set of HTBI primers served as the primers for a first-round RT-PCR of the TCR CDR3. One entry per CDR3 protein results from TCRdb running MiXCR on the multiplex PCR reads. This sample carries about 580,000 distinct CDR3 sequences, 35% to 55% of them seen once, and the ten largest clones take about 7.8%. Deletions cut 6 bases from V and 1 base from J, with 9 bases between. The CDR3 runs 14 residues. Germline loops: CDR1 MNHNY, CDR2 SVGAGI (reference sequence). The data were obtained in a study of T cells in Graves' hyperthyroidism and ophthalmopathy. Whole-study results and caveats: For ophthalmopathy, model prediction preceded onset by a median roughly 6.3 months.

Absent ophthalmopathy progression within 18 months defined stable Graves' hyperthyroidism. Uncontrolled infection, other autoimmune disease, pregnancy or lactation excluded patients. The V call is TRBV6-6, the J call TRBJ2-2, with D perhaps TRBD2 (6 bases). The TCR comes from a woman under 30 with Graves' hyperthyroidism. The specimen was peripheral blood or thyroid tissue (not recorded which). The CDR3 DNA follows: TGTGCCAGCAGGGTAGCGGAGAACACCGGGGAGCTGTTTTTT. This translates into CASRVAENTGELFF.